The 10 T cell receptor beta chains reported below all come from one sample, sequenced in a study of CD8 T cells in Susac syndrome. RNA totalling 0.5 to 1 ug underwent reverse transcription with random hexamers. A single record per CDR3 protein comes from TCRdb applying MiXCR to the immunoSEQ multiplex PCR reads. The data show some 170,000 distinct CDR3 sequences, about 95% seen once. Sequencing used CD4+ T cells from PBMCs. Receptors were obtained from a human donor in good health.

The chain's CDR3 is CASSLSVFNEQFF. The CDR3 DNA follows: TGTGCCAGCAGCCTTTCAGTCTTCAATGAGCAGTTCTTC. This chain links TRBV5-4 with TRBJ2-1; D is unresolved. The CDR3 is made up of 13 amino acids. Germline V lookup: CDR1 SGHNT, CDR2 YYREEE (reference sequence). V was pared by 4 bases and J by 6 bases, with 11 bases between.

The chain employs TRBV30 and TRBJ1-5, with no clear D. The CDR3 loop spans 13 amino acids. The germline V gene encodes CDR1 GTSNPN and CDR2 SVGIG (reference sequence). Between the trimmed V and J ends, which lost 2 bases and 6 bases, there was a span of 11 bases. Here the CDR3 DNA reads TGTGCCTGGAGTACCCAGGACGGTCAGCCCCAGCATTTT. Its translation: CAWSTQDGQPQHF.

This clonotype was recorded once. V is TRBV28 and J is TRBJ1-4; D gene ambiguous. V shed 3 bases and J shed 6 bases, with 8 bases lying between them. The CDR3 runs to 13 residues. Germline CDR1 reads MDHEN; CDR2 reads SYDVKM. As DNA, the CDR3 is TGTGCCAGCAGTTTCCGAAACGATGAAAAACTGTTTTTT. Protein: CASSFRNDEKLFF.

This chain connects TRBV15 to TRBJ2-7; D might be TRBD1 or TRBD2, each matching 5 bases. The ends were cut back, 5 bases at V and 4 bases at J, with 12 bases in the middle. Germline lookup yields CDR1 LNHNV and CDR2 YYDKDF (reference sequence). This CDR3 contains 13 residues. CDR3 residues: CATSGGRYYEQYF. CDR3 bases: TGTGCCACCAGCGGGGGACGGTATTACGAGCAGTACTTC.

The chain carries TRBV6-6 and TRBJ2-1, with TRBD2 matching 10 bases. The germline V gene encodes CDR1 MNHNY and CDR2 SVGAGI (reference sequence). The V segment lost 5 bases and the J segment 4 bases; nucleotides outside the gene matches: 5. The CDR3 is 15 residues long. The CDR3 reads CASSKTLAGYNEQFF. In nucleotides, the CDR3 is TGTGCCAGCAGTAAGACACTAGCGGGATACAATGAGCAGTTCTTC.

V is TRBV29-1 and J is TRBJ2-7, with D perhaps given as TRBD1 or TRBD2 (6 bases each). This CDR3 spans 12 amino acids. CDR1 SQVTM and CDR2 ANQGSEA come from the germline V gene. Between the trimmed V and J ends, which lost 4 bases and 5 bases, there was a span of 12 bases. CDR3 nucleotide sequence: TGCAGCGTTGGGGGGGCGACGAACGAGCAGTACTTC. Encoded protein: CSVGGATNEQYF.

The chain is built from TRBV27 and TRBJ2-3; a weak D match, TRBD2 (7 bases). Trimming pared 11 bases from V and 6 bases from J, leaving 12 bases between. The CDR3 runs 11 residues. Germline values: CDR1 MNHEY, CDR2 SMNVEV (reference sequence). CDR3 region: CALGGADTQYF. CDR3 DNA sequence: TGTGCCCTGGGGGGGGCCGATACGCAGTATTTT.

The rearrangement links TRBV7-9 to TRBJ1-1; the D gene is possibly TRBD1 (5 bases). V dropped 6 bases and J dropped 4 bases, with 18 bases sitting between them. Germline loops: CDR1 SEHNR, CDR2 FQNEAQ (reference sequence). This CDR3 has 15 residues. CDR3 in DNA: TGTGCCAGCAGGGCGGCAGGGATGGGGAGCACTGAAGCTTTCTTT. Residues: CASRAAGMGSTEAFF. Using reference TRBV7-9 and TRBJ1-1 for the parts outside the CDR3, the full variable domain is DTGVSQNPRHKITKRGQNVTFRCDPISEHNRLYWYRQTLGQGPEFLTYFQNEAQLEKSRLLSDRFSAERPKGSFSTLEIQRTEQGDSAMYLCASRAAGMGSTEAFFGQGTRLTVV.

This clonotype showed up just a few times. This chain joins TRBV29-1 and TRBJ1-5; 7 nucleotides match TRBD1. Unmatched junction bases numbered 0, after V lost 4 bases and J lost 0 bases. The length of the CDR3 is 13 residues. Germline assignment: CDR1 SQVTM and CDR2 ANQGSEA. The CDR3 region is CSVGQGSNQPQHF. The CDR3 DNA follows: TGCAGCGTTGGACAGGGTAGCAATCAGCCCCAGCATTTT. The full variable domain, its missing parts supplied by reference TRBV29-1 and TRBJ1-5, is SAVISQKPSRDICQRGTSLTIQCQVDSQVTMMFWYRQQPGQSLTLIATANQGSEATYESGFVIDKFPISRPNLTFSTLTVSNMSPEDSSIYLCSVGQGSNQPQHFGDGTRLSIL.

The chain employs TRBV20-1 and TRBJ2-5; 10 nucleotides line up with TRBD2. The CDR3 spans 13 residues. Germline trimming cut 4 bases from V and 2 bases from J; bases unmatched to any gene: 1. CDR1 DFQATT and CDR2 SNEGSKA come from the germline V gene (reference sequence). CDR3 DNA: TGCAGTGCTATGGGACTAGCGCAAGAGACCCAGTACTTC. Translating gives CSAMGLAQETQYF.